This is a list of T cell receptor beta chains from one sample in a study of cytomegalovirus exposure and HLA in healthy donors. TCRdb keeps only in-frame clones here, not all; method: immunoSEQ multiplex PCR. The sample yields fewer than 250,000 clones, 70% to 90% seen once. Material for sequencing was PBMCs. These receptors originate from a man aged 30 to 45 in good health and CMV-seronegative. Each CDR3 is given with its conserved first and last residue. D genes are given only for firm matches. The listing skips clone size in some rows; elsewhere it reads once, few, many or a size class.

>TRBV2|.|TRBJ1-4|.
CASSEWGGSDEKLFF
TGTGCCAGCAGTGAATGGGGGGGCTCTGATGAAAAACTGTTTTTT
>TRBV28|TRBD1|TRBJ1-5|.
CASSFSGQGAHQPQHF
TGTGCCAGCAGTTTCTCGGGACAGGGGGCCCATCAGCCCCAGCATTTT
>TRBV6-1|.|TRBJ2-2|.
CASSGGVTNTGELFF
TGTGCCAGCAGTGGGGGGGTAACGAACACCGGGGAGCTGTTTTTT
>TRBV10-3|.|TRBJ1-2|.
CAIRQGPLNYGYTF
TGTGCCATCAGGCAGGGGCCGCTTAACTATGGCTACACCTTC
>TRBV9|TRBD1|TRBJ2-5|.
CASSAGTGTQETQYF
TGTGCCAGCAGCGCCGGGACAGGGACTCAAGAGACCCAGTACTTC
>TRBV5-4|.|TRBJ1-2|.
CASSLAGRENYGYTF
TGTGCCAGCAGCTTGGCAGGGAGGGAGAACTATGGCTACACCTTC
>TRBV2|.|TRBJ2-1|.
CASSEGLRSFYNEQFF
TGTGCCAGCAGTGAAGGTTTGCGTTCCTTCTACAATGAGCAGTTCTTC
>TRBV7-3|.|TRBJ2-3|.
CASSLMSSGTDTQYF
TGTGCCAGCAGCTTAATGTCTAGCGGCACAGATACGCAGTATTTT
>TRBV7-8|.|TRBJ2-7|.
CASSPAGPRGAYEQYF
TGTGCCAGCAGCCCCGCGGGACCGAGGGGCGCCTACGAGCAGTACTTC
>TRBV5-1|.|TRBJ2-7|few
CASSLAGNEQYF
TGCGCCAGCAGCTTGGCCGGGAACGAGCAGTACTTC
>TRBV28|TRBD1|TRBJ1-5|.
CASSLRQGRHQPQHF
TGTGCCAGCAGTCTAAGACAGGGGAGGCATCAGCCCCAGCATTTT
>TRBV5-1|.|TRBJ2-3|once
CASSLAELTCTDTQYF
TGCGCCAGCAGCTTGGCCGAGCTAACCTGCACAGATACGCAGTATTTT
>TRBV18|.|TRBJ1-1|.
CASSPGLTRTPEAFF
TGTGCCAGCTCACCCGGACTCACAAGGACCCCTGAAGCTTTCTTT
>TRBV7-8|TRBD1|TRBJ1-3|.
CASSLDRVNTIYF
TGTGCCAGCAGCTTGGACAGGGTAAACACCATATATTTT
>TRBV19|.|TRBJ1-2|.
CASTITGSTGIYYGYTF
TGTGCCAGCACCATTACAGGGTCGACCGGTATTTACTATGGCTACACCTTC
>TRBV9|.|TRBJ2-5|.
CASSVAGGSEETQYF
TGTGCCAGCAGCGTAGCGGGGGGCTCGGAAGAGACCCAGTACTTC
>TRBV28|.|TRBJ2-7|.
CASRGRGASFYEQYF
TGTGCCAGCCGTGGACGGGGAGCCTCGTTCTACGAGCAGTACTTC
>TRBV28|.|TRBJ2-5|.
CASNPARGAQETQYF
TGTGCCAGCAACCCAGCCAGGGGGGCGCAAGAGACCCAGTACTTC
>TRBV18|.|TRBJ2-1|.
CASSPTWRGLYNEQFF
TGTGCCAGCTCACCAACTTGGCGGGGACTTTACAATGAGCAGTTCTTC
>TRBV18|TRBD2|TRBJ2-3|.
CASSSRTSGVGDTQYF
TGTGCCAGCTCAAGCCGGACTAGCGGGGTCGGAGATACGCAGTATTTT
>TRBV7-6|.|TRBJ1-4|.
CASSLAGALRPGKLFF
TGTGCCAGCAGCTTAGCCGGAGCACTGCGTCCCGGAAAACTGTTTTTT
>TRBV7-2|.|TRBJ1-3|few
CASSLGRTASGNTIYF
TGTGCCAGCAGCTTAGGAAGGACAGCCTCTGGAAACACCATATATTTT
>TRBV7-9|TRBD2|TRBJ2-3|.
CASSLRGGDTQYF
TGTGCCAGCAGCCTCCGGGGGGGCGATACGCAGTATTTT
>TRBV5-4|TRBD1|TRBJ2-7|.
CASSHRDRPYEQYF
TGTGCCAGCAGCCACCGGGACAGACCCTACGAGCAGTACTTC
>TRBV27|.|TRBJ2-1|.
CASSLDSPTLFYNEQFF
TGTGCCAGCAGTTTGGATAGCCCCACCCTTTTCTACAATGAGCAGTTCTTC
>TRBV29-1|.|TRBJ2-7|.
CSWGASGAGGEQYF
TGCAGCTGGGGGGCCAGCGGGGCCGGGGGGGAGCAGTACTTC
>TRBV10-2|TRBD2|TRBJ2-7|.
CASKETGGDEQYF
TGCGCCAGCAAGGAGACGGGGGGGGACGAGCAGTACTTC
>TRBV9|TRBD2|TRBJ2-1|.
CASSAASGGAGEQFF
TGTGCCAGCAGCGCAGCTAGCGGGGGGGCCGGTGAGCAGTTCTTC
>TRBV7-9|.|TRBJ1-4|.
CASTQTGTNEKLFF
TGTGCCAGCACCCAGACGGGAACTAATGAAAAACTGTTTTTT
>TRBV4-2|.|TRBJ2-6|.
CASSQLVQGSSGANVLTF
TGTGCCAGCAGCCAACTTGTCCAGGGAAGCTCTGGGGCCAACGTCCTGACTTTC
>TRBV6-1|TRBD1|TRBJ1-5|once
CAGGQGRSQPQHF
TGTGCCGGCGGACAGGGACGGAGTCAGCCCCAGCATTTT
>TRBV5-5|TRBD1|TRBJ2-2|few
CASSSGTGVTGELFF
TGTGCCAGCAGTTCCGGGACAGGGGTTACCGGGGAGCTGTTTTTT
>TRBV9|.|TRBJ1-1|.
CASSTGGGRVPEAFF
TGTGCCAGCAGCACAGGAGGCGGGAGAGTACCTGAAGCTTTCTTT
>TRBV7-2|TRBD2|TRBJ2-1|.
CASSLGLAGVLGNEQFF
TGTGCCAGCAGCTTAGGGCTAGCGGGGGTATTGGGTAATGAGCAGTTCTTC
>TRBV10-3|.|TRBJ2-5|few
CAISESASEWETQYF
TGTGCCATCAGTGAGTCGGCTAGCGAGTGGGAGACCCAGTACTTC
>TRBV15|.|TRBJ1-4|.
CATSPLTATNEKLFF
TGTGCCACCAGTCCTTTGACTGCAACTAATGAAAAACTGTTTTTT
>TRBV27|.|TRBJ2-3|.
CASIPTGTTDTQYF
TGTGCCAGCATTCCGACAGGGACTACAGATACGCAGTATTTT
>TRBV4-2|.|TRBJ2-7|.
CASSQVGRGEQYF
TGTGCCAGCAGCCAAGTGGGAAGGGGGGAGCAGTACTTC
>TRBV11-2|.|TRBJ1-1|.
CASSLVWGGGGNTEAFF
TGTGCCAGCAGCTTAGTGTGGGGGGGAGGTGGGAACACTGAAGCTTTCTTT
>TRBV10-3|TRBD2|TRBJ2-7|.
CAHGLAGAWEQYF
TGTGCCCATGGACTAGCGGGGGCTTGGGAGCAGTACTTC
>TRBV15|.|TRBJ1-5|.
CATSKGRDNQPQHF
TGTGCCACCAGCAAAGGCAGGGACAATCAGCCCCAGCATTTT
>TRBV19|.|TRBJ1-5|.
CASSIRGNQPQHF
TGTGCCAGTAGTATTAGGGGAAATCAGCCCCAGCATTTT
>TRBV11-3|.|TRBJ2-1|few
CASSQRGSSYNEQFF
TGTGCCAGCAGCCAGAGGGGGAGCTCCTACAATGAGCAGTTCTTC
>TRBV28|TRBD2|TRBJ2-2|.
CASSLGAGANTGELFF
TGTGCCAGCAGTTTGGGCGCGGGGGCGAACACCGGGGAGCTGTTTTTT